A single sample is the source of the 5 T cell receptor beta chains below, sequenced in a study of blood T cell repertoires in COVID-19. The data were produced by immunoSEQ multiplex PCR, yet TCRdb's version contains in-frame clones alone and is incomplete. The table shows about 240,000 clones, with around 86% occurring only once. Sample: peripheral blood. The receptors shown here come from a woman aged 60-75 years with active or convalescent COVID-19.

This clone was recorded only once. The V and J genes are TRBV19 and TRBJ1-6; no firm D call. Trimming shortened V by 0 bases and J by 7 bases, and 7 bases separated the two germline ends. Germline values: CDR1 LNHDA, CDR2 SQIVND (reference sequence). This CDR3 has 14 amino acids. The CDR3 bases are TGTGCCAGTAGTATAGATCAGGTGAATTCACCCCTCCACTTT. It encodes CASSIDQVNSPLHF.

The chain couples TRBV15 to TRBJ2-7, with 9 bases matching TRBD2. Germline V gives CDR1 LNHNV, CDR2 YYDKDF (reference sequence). The CDR3 extends over 15 amino acids. V shed 3 bases, J shed 2 bases, and the junction held 5 bases outside the gene matches. DNA for the CDR3: TGTGCCACCAGCAGTCGTGTAGCGGGGGCCTACGAGCAGTACTTC. It specifies CATSSRVAGAYEQYF.

This chain connects TRBV4-2 to TRBJ2-7, with TRBD2 matching 7 bases. CDR3 size: 14 residues. V lost 1 base and J lost 7; bases outside the gene matches: 7. Germline lookup yields CDR1 LGHNA and CDR2 YNFKEQ. CDR3 amino acids: CASSQGRGTREQYF. In DNA, the CDR3 is TGTGCCAGCAGCCAAGGGCGGGGGACGAGGGAGCAGTACTTC.

In regard to this clone: The sample contains more than one DNA sequence encoding this CDR3. Here the CDR3 reads CASSLGQGLDEQYF. The CDR3 DNA is TGCGCCAGCAGCTTAGGCCAGGGTCTGGACGAGCAGTACTTC. The chain is built from TRBV5-1 and TRBJ2-7; the D gene is possibly TRBD1 (5 bases). Germline values: CDR1 SGHRS, CDR2 YFSETQ. V was clipped by 2 bases and J by 5 bases, with 14 bases between them. CDR3 length: 14 amino acids. The full variable domain, in which reference TRBV5-1 and TRBJ2-7 provide the parts outside the CDR3, is KAGVTQTPRYLIKTRGQQVTLSCSPISGHRSVSWYQQTPGQGLQFLFEYFSETQRNKGNFPGRFSGRQFSNSRSEMNVSTLELGDSALYLCASSLGQGLDEQYFGPGTRLTVT.

CDR3 DNA sequence: TGTGCCAGTAGTACCCTACCGGGACAAAGCTATGGCTACACCTTC. Its translation is CASSTLPGQSYGYTF. The chain couples TRBV19 to TRBJ1-2, with D possibly being TRBD1 (6 bases). Trimming removed 4 bases at V and 4 bases at J, with 16 bases between. Looked up from germline, CDR1 is LNHDA and CDR2 is SQIVND (reference sequence). The CDR3 runs to 15 residues.